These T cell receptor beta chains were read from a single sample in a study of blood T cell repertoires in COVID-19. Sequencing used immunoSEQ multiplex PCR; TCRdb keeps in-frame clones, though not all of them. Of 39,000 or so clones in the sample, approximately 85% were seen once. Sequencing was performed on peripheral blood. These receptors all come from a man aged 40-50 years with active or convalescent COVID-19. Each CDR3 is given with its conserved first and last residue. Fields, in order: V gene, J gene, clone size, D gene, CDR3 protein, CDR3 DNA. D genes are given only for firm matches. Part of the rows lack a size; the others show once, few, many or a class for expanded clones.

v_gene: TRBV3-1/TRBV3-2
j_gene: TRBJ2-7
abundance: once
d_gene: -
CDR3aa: CASSHWGRGSYEQYF
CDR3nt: TGTGCCAGCAGCCACTGGGGGAGGGGGAGCTACGAGCAGTACTTC

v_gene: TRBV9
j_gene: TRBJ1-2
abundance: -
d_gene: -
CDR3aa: CASSVAAYREGGYTF
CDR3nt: TGTGCCAGCAGCGTAGCCGCTTACCGAGAGGGTGGCTACACCTTC

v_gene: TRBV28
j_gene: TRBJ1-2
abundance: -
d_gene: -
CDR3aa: CASSLERGYGYTF
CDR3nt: TGTGCCAGCAGTCTGGAAAGGGGCTATGGCTACACCTTC

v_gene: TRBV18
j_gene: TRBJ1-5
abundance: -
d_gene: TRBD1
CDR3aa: CASSPTGTGGRSNQPQHF
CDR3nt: TGTGCCAGCTCACCCACCGGGACAGGGGGCCGTAGCAATCAGCCCCAGCATTTT

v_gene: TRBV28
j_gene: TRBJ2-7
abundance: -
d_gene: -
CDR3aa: CASWPRARTYEQYF
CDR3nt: TGTGCCAGTTGGCCCCGCGCCAGGACCTACGAGCAGTACTTC

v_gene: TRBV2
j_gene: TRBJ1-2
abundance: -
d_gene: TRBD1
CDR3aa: CASSVEQGEPVSYGYTF
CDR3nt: TGTGCCAGCAGTGTCGAACAGGGGGAACCAGTTTCCTATGGCTACACCTTC

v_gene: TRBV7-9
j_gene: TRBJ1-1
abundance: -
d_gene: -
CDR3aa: CASSSQGNTEAFF
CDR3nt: TGTGCCAGCAGCTCACAGGGGAACACTGAAGCTTTCTTT

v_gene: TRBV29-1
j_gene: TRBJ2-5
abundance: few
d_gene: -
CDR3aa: CSVEALGLGTQYF
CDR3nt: TGCAGCGTTGAAGCTCTCGGGTTAGGGACCCAGTACTTC

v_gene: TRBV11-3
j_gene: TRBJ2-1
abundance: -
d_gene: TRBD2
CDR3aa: CASSFLSSGVGEQFF
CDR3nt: TGTGCCAGCAGCTTTCTCTCTAGCGGGGTCGGTGAGCAGTTCTTC

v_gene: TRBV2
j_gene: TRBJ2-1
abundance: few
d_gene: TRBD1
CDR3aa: CASGGTGIVEQFF
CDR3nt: TGTGCCAGCGGCGGGACAGGGATCGTTGAGCAGTTCTTC

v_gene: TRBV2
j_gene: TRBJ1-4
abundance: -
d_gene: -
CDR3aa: CASIVNSGGEKLFF
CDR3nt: TGTGCCAGCATCGTCAACAGCGGGGGTGAAAAACTGTTTTTT

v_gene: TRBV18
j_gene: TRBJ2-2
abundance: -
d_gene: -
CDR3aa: CASSIGGNTGELFF
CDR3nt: TGTGCCAGCTCAATTGGCGGGAACACCGGGGAGCTGTTTTTT

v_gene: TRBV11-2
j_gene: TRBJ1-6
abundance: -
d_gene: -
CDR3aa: CASSFPGYSPLHF
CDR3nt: TGTGCCAGCAGCTTTCCGGGTTATTCACCCCTCCACTTT

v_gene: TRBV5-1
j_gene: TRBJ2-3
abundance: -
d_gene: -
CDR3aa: CASSNGGYTDTQYF
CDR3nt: TGCGCCAGCAGTAATGGAGGGTACACAGATACGCAGTATTTT

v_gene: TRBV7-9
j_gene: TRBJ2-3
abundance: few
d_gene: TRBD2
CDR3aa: CASSRASGITDTQYF
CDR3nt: TGTGCCAGCTCCAGAGCTAGCGGGATCACAGATACGCAGTATTTT

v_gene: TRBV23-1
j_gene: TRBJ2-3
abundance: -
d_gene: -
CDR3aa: CASSQPQPTKPETRRSSDTQYF
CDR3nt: TGCGCCAGCAGTCAACCACAACCGACGAAGCCAGAGACCCGGAGGAGTTCAGATACGCAGTATTTT

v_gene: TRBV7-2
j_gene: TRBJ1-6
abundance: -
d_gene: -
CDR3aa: CASSPRDSYNSPLHF
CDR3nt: TGTGCCAGCAGTCCCCGGGACTCCTATAATTCACCCCTCCACTTT

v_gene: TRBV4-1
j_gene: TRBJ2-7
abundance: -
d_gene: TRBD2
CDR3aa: CASSASSGDAYEQYF
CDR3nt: TGCGCCAGCAGCGCCTCTAGCGGGGATGCCTACGAGCAGTACTTC

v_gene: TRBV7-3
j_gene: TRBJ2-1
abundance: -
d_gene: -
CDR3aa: CASSPLFGSSYNEQFF
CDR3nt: TGTGCCAGCAGCCCCCTGTTCGGTAGCTCCTACAATGAGCAGTTCTTC

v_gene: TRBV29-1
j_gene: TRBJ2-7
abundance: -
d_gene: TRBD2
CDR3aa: CSVADGGSYEQYF
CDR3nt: TGCAGCGTGGCGGACGGGGGGAGCTACGAGCAGTACTTC

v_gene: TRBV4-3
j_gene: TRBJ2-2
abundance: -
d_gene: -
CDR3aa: CASSHGENTGELFF
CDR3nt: TGCGCCAGCAGCCACGGAGAGAACACCGGGGAGCTGTTTTTT

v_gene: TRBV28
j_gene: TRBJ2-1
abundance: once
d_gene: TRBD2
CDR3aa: CASSSSGRAEEQFF
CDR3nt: TGTGCCAGCAGTTCGAGCGGGAGGGCCGAGGAGCAGTTCTTC

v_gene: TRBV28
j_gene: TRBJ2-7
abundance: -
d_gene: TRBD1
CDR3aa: CASSPRTGWLWEQYF
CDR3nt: TGTGCCAGCAGTCCCAGGACAGGGTGGCTGTGGGAGCAGTACTTC

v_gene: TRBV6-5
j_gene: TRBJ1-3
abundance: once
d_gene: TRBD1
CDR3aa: CASSRTGNLDTIYF
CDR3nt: TGTGCCAGCAGCCGGACAGGGAATTTGGACACCATATATTTT

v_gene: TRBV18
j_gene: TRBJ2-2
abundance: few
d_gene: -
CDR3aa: CASSPPDWHTGELFF
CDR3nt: TGTGCCAGCTCACCACCTGACTGGCACACCGGGGAGCTGTTTTTT

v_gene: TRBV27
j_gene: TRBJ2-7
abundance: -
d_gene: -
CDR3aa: CASSTGSLNEQYF
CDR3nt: TGTGCCAGCAGTACCGGGAGCCTTAACGAGCAGTACTTC

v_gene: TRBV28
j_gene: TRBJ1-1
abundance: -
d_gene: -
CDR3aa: CASRILTGMNTEAFF
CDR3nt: TGTGCCAGCAGGATTTTGACAGGAATGAACACTGAAGCTTTCTTT

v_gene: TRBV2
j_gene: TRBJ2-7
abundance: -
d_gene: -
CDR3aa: CASSTDTEQYF
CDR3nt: TGTGCCAGCAGTACAGATACCGAGCAGTACTTC

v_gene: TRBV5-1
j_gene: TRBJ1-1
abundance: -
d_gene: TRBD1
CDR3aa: CASSLAVPGQRTNTEAFF
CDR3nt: TGCGCCAGCAGCTTGGCCGTCCCGGGACAGCGGACGAACACTGAAGCTTTCTTT

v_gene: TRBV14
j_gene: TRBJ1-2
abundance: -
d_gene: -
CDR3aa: CASSQVRKGAGYTF
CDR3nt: TGTGCCAGCAGCCAAGTTCGCAAGGGAGCGGGCTACACCTTC

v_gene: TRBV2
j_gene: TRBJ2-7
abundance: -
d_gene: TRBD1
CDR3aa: CASRRGTGGSYEQYF
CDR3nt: TGTGCCAGCAGGAGGGGGACAGGCGGTAGCTACGAGCAGTACTTC

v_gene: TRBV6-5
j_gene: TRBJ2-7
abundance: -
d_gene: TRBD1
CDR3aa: CASRYGTGPFEQYF
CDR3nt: TGTGCCAGCAGGTACGGGACAGGGCCCTTCGAGCAGTACTTC

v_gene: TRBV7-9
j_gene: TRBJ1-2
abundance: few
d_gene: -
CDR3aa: CASSVTGIDGYTF
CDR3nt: TGTGCCAGCAGCGTGACAGGTATCGATGGCTACACCTTC